This T cell receptor beta chain was captured in a study of blood T cell repertoires in COVID-19. The overall study: Acute-phase and convalescent COVID-19 samples originated in the United States, Italy and Spain. PBMCs, B-cell-depleted T cells, or T cells provided the cDNA or gDNA that made up the material.

Original data processing: Researchers report that nucleated cell counts were estimated from reference gene primer amplification. The table came from immunoSEQ multiplex PCR; TCRdb's copy has only in-frame clones and leaves some out. V and J calls and clone size are those listed in that table; D and trimming were worked out from the DNA. The sample has 310,000 or so clones, about 85% seen once. The germline CDR1 and CDR2 sequences are ENHRY and SYGVKD. V was clipped by 0 bases and J by 3 bases; unmatched bases: 9. CDR3 length: 17 amino acids. The chain carries TRBV10-3 and TRBJ2-7; 9 nucleotides agree with TRBD1. The sequenced sample consisted of peripheral blood. The clonotype was recovered from a woman between 45 and 65 years old who had recovered from COVID-19. The CDR3: CAISESSGSGQGYEQYF. CDR3 DNA sequence: TGTGCCATCAGTGAGTCTTCAGGGTCGGGACAGGGCTACGAGCAGTACTTC.